Each of the 27 T cell receptor beta chains below was sequenced from the same sample in a study of Graves' ophthalmopathy and Graves' hyperthyroidism. As the template, RNA transcripts were used to amplify TCR beta CDR3 regions. An initial RT-PCR round employing HTBI primers preceded a second-round multiplex PCR. Each CDR3 protein is one row after TCRdb ran MiXCR on the multiplex PCR reads. The sample lists 300,000 or so distinct CDR3 sequences; 15% to 20% were seen once. The sample comprised peripheral blood. The receptors were gathered from an adult man with Graves' ophthalmopathy.

The V call is TRBV28, the J call TRBJ2-7; D perhaps matches TRBD1 (5 bases). V dropped 5 bases and J dropped 6 bases, with 20 bases sitting between them. The CDR3 extends over 15 amino acids. CDR1 and CDR2 (germline): MDHEN, SYDVKM. The CDR3 is CASSPQPPRAFEQYF. The CDR3 nucleotides are TGTGCCAGCAGTCCCCAGCCGCCCAGGGCGTTCGAGCAGTACTTC.

This clonotype was detected many times. The V call is TRBV12-3 or TRBV12-4, the J call TRBJ2-7, with TRBD2 matching over 7 bases. The CDR3 is 12 amino acids. With V trimmed by 1 base and J by 6 bases, 0 bases remained unmatched. CDR3: CASSLGEGEQYF. CDR3 nucleotide sequence: TGTGCCAGCAGTTTAGGGGAGGGCGAGCAGTACTTC.

This clonotype has at least ten counts. V and J are TRBV28 and TRBJ2-7; 15 bases are shared with TRBD2. Germline V gene sequence: CDR1 MDHEN, CDR2 SYDVKM. V lost 5 bases and J lost 6; bases outside the gene matches: 5. This CDR3 is 15 amino acids long. The CDR3 region has the DNA TGTGCCAGCAGTCCCCCGGGACTAGCGGGGGGCGAGCAGTACTTC. This codes for CASSPPGLAGGEQYF.

The table lists this clonotype with many counts. The chain combines TRBV12-3 or TRBV12-4 with TRBJ1-3; 8 nucleotides align to TRBD1. CDR3 length: 18 residues. The trim removed 5 bases at V and 3 bases at J, leaving 15 bases unmatched. The CDR3 sequence is CASSGSLRNRGYGNTIYF. DNA for the CDR3: TGTGCCAGCAGTGGCAGCCTCCGAAACAGGGGGTATGGAAACACCATATATTTT.

As regards this clonotype: At one boundary the junction diverges from the germline segment, which might be a read error. J is TRBJ1-3 and V is TRBV12-3 or TRBV12-4; D call uncertain. This CDR3 comprises 11 residues. The CDR3 DNA follows: TGTGCCAGCAGTCCAGGAAACACCTTATATTTT. Protein product: CASSPGNTLYF.

The V and J genes are TRBV2 and TRBJ2-5, with D uncertain. The CDR3 has 14 amino acids. V gave up 2 bases and J gave up 0 bases, with 7 bases separating them. CDR1 is SNHLY and CDR2 is FYNNEI in the germline V gene. CDR3 region: CASSEIVNQETQYF. DNA of the CDR3: TGTGCCAGCAGTGAAATAGTGAACCAAGAGACCCAGTACTTC.

This clonotype has at least ten counts. The chain employs TRBV7-9 and TRBJ1-1, with D possibly being TRBD1 (6 bases). The ends were cut back, 6 bases at V and 1 base at J, with 12 bases in the middle. CDR3 length equals 14 residues. Germline CDR1 SEHNR, CDR2 FQNEAQ (reference sequence). The CDR3: CASRPGGANTEAFF. The CDR3 DNA follows: TGTGCCAGCAGACCGGGGGGCGCGAACACTGAAGCTTTCTTT.

This clonotype was counted at least ten times. The chain is built from TRBV18 and TRBJ2-7, with D maybe TRBD1 (5 bases). Trimming pared 2 bases from V and 6 bases from J, leaving 14 bases between. The CDR3 is made up of 14 amino acids. The germline gives CDR1 KGHSH, CDR2 LQKENI. The CDR3, as DNA: TGTGCCAGCTCACCAATACCAGGGTTTCCCGAGCAGTACTTC. Residues: CASSPIPGFPEQYF.

This clonotype was seen ten or more times. The V and J genes are TRBV11-1 and TRBJ2-7; no clear D. The CDR3 spans 13 residues. Deletions cut 6 bases from V and 6 bases from J, with 15 bases between. Germline CDR1 reads SGHAT; CDR2 reads FQDESV (reference sequence). CDR3 residues: CASRTQGASEQYF. The CDR3 coding sequence is TGTGCCAGCAGAACACAAGGAGCCTCCGAGCAGTACTTC.

This clonotype came up a few times. The V call is TRBV7-9, the J call TRBJ1-4, with unresolved D. The germline V gene has CDR1 SEHNR and CDR2 FQNEAQ (reference sequence). The germline V and J ends were trimmed by 4 bases and 7 bases, with 4 bases remaining between them. The CDR3 runs to 11 residues. The CDR3 here is CASSSREKLFF. CDR3 sequence (DNA): TGTGCCAGCAGCTCCCGTGAAAAACTGTTTTTT.

This clonotype came up many times. V and J are TRBV6-1 and TRBJ1-6; D gene ambiguous. Deletions cut 7 bases from V and 6 bases from J, with 10 bases between. The CDR3 has 13 amino acids. Germline CDR1 is MNHNS and CDR2 is SASEGT. The CDR3 DNA follows: TGTGCCAGCAACGAGTGGTCTAATTCACCCCTCCACTTT. Translating gives CASNEWSNSPLHF.

The chain is built from TRBV28 and TRBJ2-3; D not certain. CDR3 length: 13 amino acids. V shed 6 bases and J shed 0 bases, with 7 bases lying between them. Looked up from germline, CDR1 is MDHEN and CDR2 is SYDVKM. Here the CDR3 reads CASSPASTDTQYF. CDR3 nucleotides: TGTGCCAGCAGCCCGGCTAGCACAGATACGCAGTATTTT. Using reference TRBV28 and TRBJ2-3 for the parts outside the CDR3, the full variable domain is DVKVTQSSRYLVKRTGEKVFLECVQDMDHENMFWYRQDPGLGLRLIYFSYDVKMKEKGDIPEGYSVSREKKERFSLILESASTNQTSMYLCASSPASTDTQYFGPGTRLTVL.

This clonotype was found many times. The J gene is TRBJ2-7, the V gene TRBV29-1, with D unclear. Trimming stripped 7 bases from V and 2 bases from J, with 15 bases between. This CDR3 has 13 residues. Per germline, CDR1 SQVTM and CDR2 ANQGSEA. CDR3 region: CSALNHLTYEQYF. CDR3 sequence (DNA): TGCAGCGCCCTGAACCACCTGACCTACGAGCAGTACTTC.

At least ten counts were recorded for this clonotype. The chain is built from TRBV7-9 and TRBJ1-2, with D possibly being TRBD1 (6 bases). The V and J ends lost 2 bases and 6 bases respectively, with 10 bases between them. This CDR3 has 13 amino acids. Germline CDR1 and CDR2: SEHNR and FQNEAQ (reference sequence). CDR3 nucleotide sequence: TGTGCCAGCAGCTTACGACAGGACGATGGCTACACCTTC. It is translated as CASSLRQDDGYTF.

The CDR3 loop reads CASSYSDRGLETQYF. The CDR3 nucleotides read TGTGCCAGCAGTTACTCGGACAGGGGGTTGGAGACCCAGTACTTC. This chain uses TRBV6-5 with TRBJ2-5, with TRBD1 matching 10 bases. V lost 0 bases to trimming and J lost 5 bases; unmatched junction nucleotides: 3. Germline CDR1 is MNHEY and CDR2 is SVGAGI. There are 15 residues in the CDR3.

In this sample, this clonotype turned up many times. The chain is built from TRBV5-1 and TRBJ2-2, with D perhaps assigned TRBD1 or TRBD2 (5 bases each). The germline V and J ends were trimmed by 0 bases and 7 bases, with 16 bases remaining between them. The CDR3 is made up of 16 amino acids. Per germline, CDR1 SGHRS and CDR2 YFSETQ. The CDR3: CASSLEAQGAFGELFF. DNA of the CDR3: TGCGCCAGCAGCTTGGAGGCTCAGGGAGCGTTCGGGGAGCTGTTTTTT.

In the case of this clonotype: One base away lies a much larger clone, so this may be a sequencing read error. The chain combines TRBV30 with TRBJ1-5; 7 nucleotides line up with TRBD1. The CDR3 runs 14 residues. In germline, CDR1 is GTSNPN, CDR2 SVGIG (reference sequence). CDR3 amino acids: CAWGVGRGNQPQHF. As DNA, the CDR3 is TGTGCCTGGGGTGTAGGCAGGGGGAATCAGCCCCAGCATTTT.

Note on this clonotype: A much larger clone is a single base away; this may be a read error. The CDR3 DNA sequence: TGTGCCAGCAGGCAGACAGGCGCCGACGAGCAGTACTTC. Translated: CASRQTGADEQYF. The J gene is TRBJ2-7, the V gene TRBV11-2, with D possibly matching TRBD1 (6 bases). Looked up from germline, CDR1 is SGHAT and CDR2 is FQNNGV. The CDR3 has 13 amino acids. V lost 6 bases and J 5 bases, leaving 14 bases between the germline ends.

This clonotype was seen many times. Possible read error: a much larger clone is one base away. The CDR3 loop is CASSLGGRGTEVFF. The CDR3 DNA reads as TGTGCCAGCAGCCTAGGAGGTCGGGGCACTGAAGTTTTCTTT. This sequence joins TRBV6-1 and TRBJ1-1, with D tentatively TRBD1 (5 bases). Looked up from germline, CDR1 is MNHNS and CDR2 is SASEGT. CDR3 length: 14 amino acids.

The V call is TRBV20-1, the J call TRBJ1-2; weak D call: TRBD1 (5 bases). With 6 bases removed from V and 4 bases from J, the gap between germline ends came to 18 bases. Germline V gene lookup returns CDR1 DFQATT and CDR2 SNEGSKA (reference sequence). The CDR3 contains 14 residues. Here the CDR3 DNA reads TGCAGTGCCCCGCGGCAGGGTAGAGTCTATGGCTACACCTTC. Translating gives CSAPRQGRVYGYTF.

As concerns this clonotype: This CDR3 fails to terminate in the conserved phenylalanine or tryptophan, so it likely reflects a read error. This chain connects TRBV6-2 or TRBV6-3 to TRBJ2-7; D perhaps matches TRBD2 (6 bases). The CDR3 is 16 amino acids. Germline-derived CDR1 and CDR2 are MNHEY and SVGEGT. V lost 6 bases and J lost 3, with 21 bases in between. The CDR3 spells CASSLAEGGRFYEQYI. The DNA for the CDR3 is TGTGCCAGCAGCTTAGCGGAGGGAGGACGTTTCTACGAGCAGTACATC.

V usage is TRBV6-1 and J usage is TRBJ1-1; 7 positions match TRBD1. Trimming at V came to 8 bases and at J to 1 base, leaving 1 base not matched to a gene. Germline CDR1 reads MNHNS; CDR2 reads SASEGT. This CDR3 has 12 amino acids. CDR3 bases: TGTGCCAGCCGGGACAGGAACACTGAAGCTTTCTTT. The encoded protein is CASRDRNTEAFF.

There are many counts of this clonotype. The gene calls are TRBV6-2 or TRBV6-3 and TRBJ2-5; D gene unclear. Per germline, CDR1 MNHEY and CDR2 SVGEGT. The CDR3 is 12 amino acids. The V and J ends lost 2 bases and 3 bases respectively, with 4 bases between them. The CDR3: CASSYTKETQYF. In nucleotides, the CDR3 is TGTGCCAGCAGTTACACAAAAGAGACCCAGTACTTC.

This clonotype occurred many times. The CDR3 coding sequence is TGTGCCAGCATCTGGGGCACATCCACAACCGGGGAGCTGTTTTTT. Translating it yields CASIWGTSTTGELFF. The gene calls are TRBV2 and TRBJ2-2, with D perhaps TRBD1 (5 bases). V was shortened by 7 bases and J by 5 bases, with 17 bases between the two germline ends. Germline CDR1 SNHLY, CDR2 FYNNEI. The CDR3 runs 15 residues.

This clonotype was recorded many times. The chain is built from TRBV24-1 and TRBJ2-1; 8 bases fit TRBD1. Germline loops: CDR1 KGHDR, CDR2 SFDVKD. Trimming took 3 bases from V and 9 from J; bases not matched to a gene: 12. The CDR3 covers 16 residues. CDR3 residues: CATSDRTTRGLAEQFF. CDR3 in DNA: TGTGCCACCAGTGATCGTACTACCAGGGGGCTGGCTGAGCAGTTCTTC.

This clonotype was found a few times. The chain is built from TRBV27 and TRBJ2-2, with D possibly called TRBD1 or TRBD2 (5 bases each). The V end was cut by 5 bases, the J end by 5 bases, with 18 bases between. From germline, CDR1 is MNHEY and CDR2 SMNVEV (reference sequence). This CDR3 contains 16 residues. The CDR3 loop reads CASSPQHQGETGELFF. CDR3 in DNA: TGTGCCAGCAGTCCCCAGCACCAGGGAGAGACCGGGGAGCTGTTTTTT.

The sample holds many counts of this clonotype. The CDR3 DNA sequence: TGTGCCAGCAGTTTACCGGCCGGGACAGGGCATGGCTACACCTTC. The encoded protein is CASSLPAGTGHGYTF. This chain uses TRBV28 with TRBJ1-2, with 9 bases identical to TRBD1. The CDR3 extends over 15 amino acids. V trimming: 2 bases; J trimming: 6 bases; junction bases outside the gene matches: 7. The germline gives CDR1 MDHEN, CDR2 SYDVKM.